The TCR beta chain under discussion was sequenced for a study of blood T cell repertoires in COVID-19. Study overall: PBMCs, B-cell-depleted T cells, or T cells provided the cDNA or gDNA that made up the material.

Authors' methods: How many nucleated cells were present was estimated from reference gene primer amplification. Method: immunoSEQ multiplex PCR; TCRdb's copy keeps in-frame clones and lacks some. The V and J calls and clone size come from that table; D and trimming were worked out from the DNA. Of 35,000 to 45,000 clones listed, roughly 92% are singletons. Germline V CDR1 and CDR2: SGHRS, YFSETQ. CDR3 length equals 15 residues. Trimming took 4 bases from V and 6 from J, leaving 17 bases between them. V and J are TRBV5-1 and TRBJ1-5, with a possible D match to TRBD1 (5 bases). This clonotype originated in a man aged 50 to 60 with active COVID-19. Source material: peripheral blood. The CDR3 bases are TGCGCCAGCAGCCTTGGGGACGGAGGGGCTCAGCCCCAGCATTTT. Translating it yields CASSLGDGGAQPQHF.